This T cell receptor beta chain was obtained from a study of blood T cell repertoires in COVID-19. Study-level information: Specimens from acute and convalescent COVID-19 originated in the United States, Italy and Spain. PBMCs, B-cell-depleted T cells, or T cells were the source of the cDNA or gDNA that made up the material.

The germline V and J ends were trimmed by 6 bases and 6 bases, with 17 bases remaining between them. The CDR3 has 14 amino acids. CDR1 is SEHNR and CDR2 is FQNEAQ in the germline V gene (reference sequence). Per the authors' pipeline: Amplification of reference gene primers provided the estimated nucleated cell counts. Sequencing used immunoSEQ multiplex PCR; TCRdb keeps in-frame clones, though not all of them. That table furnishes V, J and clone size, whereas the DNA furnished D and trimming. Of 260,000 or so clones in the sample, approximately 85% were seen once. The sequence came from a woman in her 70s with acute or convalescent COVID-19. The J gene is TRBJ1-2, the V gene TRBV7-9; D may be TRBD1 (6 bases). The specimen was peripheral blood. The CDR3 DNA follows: TGTGCCAGCAGGGAATTTCTGGGGACAAATGGCTACACCTTC. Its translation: CASREFLGTNGYTF.